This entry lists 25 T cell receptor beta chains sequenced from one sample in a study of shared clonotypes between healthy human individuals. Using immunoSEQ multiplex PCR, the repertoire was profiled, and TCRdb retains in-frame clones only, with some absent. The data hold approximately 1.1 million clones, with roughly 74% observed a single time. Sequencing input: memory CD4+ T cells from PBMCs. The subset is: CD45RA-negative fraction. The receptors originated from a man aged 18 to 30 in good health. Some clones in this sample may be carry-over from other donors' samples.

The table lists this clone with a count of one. The CDR3 nucleotides read TGTGCCAGCAGCTTGCTGGCGAACACTGAAGCTTTCTTT. Its protein is CASSLLANTEAFF. The gene calls are TRBV5-6 and TRBJ1-1; D is uncertain. Trimming left V 1 base short and J 1 base short, with 5 bases between. Germline V gives CDR1 SGHDT, CDR2 YYEEEE. This CDR3 has 13 residues.

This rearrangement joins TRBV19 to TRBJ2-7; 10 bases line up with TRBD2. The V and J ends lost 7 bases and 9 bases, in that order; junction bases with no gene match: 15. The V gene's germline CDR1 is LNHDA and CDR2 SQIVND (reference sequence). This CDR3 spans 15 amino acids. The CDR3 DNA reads TGTGCCAGTACCGGTACGGCTAGCGGGAGTGGAGGGCAGTACTTC. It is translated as CASTGTASGSGGQYF.

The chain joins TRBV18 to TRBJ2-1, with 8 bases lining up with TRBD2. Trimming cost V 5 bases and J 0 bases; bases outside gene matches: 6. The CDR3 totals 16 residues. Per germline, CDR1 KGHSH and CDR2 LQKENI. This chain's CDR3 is CASSFLAGSSYNEQFF. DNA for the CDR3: TGTGCCAGCTCATTCTTAGCGGGGAGCTCCTACAATGAGCAGTTCTTC. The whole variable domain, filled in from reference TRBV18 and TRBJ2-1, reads NAGVMQNPRHLVRRRGQEARLRCSPMKGHSHVYWYRQLPEEGLKFMVYLQKENIIDESGMPKERFSAEFPKEGPSILRIQQVVRGDSAAYFCASSFLAGSSYNEQFFGPGTRLTVL.

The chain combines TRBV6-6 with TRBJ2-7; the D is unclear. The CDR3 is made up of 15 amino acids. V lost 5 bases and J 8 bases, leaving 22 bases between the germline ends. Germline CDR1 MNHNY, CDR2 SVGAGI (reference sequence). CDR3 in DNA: TGTGCCAGCAGTACCCAGCCATCTGAACCTTACCAGCAGTACTTC. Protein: CASSTQPSEPYQQYF.

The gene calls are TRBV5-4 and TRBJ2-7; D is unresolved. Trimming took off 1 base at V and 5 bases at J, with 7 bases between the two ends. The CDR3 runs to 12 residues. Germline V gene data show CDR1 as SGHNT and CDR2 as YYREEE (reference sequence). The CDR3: CASSLPLHEQYF. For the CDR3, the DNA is TGTGCCAGCAGCTTGCCCCTACACGAGCAGTACTTC.

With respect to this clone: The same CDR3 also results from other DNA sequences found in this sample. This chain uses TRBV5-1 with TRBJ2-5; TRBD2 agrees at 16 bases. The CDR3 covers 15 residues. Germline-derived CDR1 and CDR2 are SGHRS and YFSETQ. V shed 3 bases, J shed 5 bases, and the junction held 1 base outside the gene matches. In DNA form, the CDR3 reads TGCGCCAGCAGCTCGGGACTAGCGGGAGGGGAGACCCAGTACTTC. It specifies CASSSGLAGGETQYF.

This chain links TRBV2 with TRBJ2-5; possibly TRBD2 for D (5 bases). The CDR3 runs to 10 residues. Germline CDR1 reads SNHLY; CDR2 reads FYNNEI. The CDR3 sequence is CAWGVETQYF. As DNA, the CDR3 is TGTGCATGGGGAGTAGAGACCCAGTACTTC.

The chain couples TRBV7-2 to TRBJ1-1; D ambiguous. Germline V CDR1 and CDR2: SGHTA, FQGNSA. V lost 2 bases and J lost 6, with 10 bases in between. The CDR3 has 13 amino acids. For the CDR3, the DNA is TGTGCCAGCAGCTTATCTATGTGGGCTGAAGCTTTCTTT. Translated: CASSLSMWAEAFF.

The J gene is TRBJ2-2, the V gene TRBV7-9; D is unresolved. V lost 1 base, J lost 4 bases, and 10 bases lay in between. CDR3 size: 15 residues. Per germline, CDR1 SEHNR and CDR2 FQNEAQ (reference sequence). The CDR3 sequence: CASSLVLLGTGELFF. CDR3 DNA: TGTGCCAGCAGCTTAGTTCTCTTAGGCACCGGGGAGCTGTTTTTT.

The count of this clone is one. CDR3 protein: CATSPSRMGEQFF. Written as DNA, the CDR3 is TGTGCCACCAGCCCCTCCCGGATGGGTGAGCAGTTCTTC. The V call is TRBV15, the J call TRBJ2-1; no firm D call. CDR1 LNHNV and CDR2 YYDKDF come from the germline V gene (reference sequence). Between the trimmed V and J ends, which lost 5 bases and 9 bases, there was a span of 14 bases. This CDR3 is 13 amino acids long.

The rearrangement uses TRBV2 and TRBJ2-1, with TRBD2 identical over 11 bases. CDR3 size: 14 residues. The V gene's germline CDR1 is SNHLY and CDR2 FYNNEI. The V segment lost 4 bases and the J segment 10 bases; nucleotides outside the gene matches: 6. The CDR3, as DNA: TGTGCCAGCAGTGTCCTAGCGGGAGGCGGGGAGCAGTTCTTC. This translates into CASSVLAGGGEQFF.

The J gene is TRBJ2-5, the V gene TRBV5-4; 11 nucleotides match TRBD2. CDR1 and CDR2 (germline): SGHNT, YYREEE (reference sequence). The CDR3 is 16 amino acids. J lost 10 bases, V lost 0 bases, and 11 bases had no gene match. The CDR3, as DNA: TGTGCCAGCAGCTTGGGTAGCGGGAGGGCCGTGGTTGGCCAGTACTTC. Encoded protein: CASSLGSGRAVVGQYF.

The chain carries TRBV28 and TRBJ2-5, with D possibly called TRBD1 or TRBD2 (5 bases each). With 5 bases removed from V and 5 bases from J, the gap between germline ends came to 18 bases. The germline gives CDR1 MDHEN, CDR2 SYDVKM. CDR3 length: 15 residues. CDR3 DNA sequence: TGTGCCAGCAGTGATACGGGGCCAAGGTGGGAGACCCAGTACTTC. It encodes CASSDTGPRWETQYF.

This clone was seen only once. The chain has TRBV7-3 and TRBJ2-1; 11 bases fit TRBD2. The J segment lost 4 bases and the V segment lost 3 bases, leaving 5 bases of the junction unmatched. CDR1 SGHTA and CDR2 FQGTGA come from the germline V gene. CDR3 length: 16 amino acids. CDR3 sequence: CASSFGTSGSYNEQFF. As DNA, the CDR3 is TGTGCCAGCAGCTTCGGGACTAGCGGATCTTACAATGAGCAGTTCTTC. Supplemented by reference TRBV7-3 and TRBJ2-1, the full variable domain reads GAGVSQTPSNKVTEKGKYVELRCDPISGHTALYWYRQSLGQGPEFLIYFQGTGAADDSGLPNDRFFAVRPEGSVSTLKIQRTERGDSAVYLCASSFGTSGSYNEQFFGPGTRLTVL.

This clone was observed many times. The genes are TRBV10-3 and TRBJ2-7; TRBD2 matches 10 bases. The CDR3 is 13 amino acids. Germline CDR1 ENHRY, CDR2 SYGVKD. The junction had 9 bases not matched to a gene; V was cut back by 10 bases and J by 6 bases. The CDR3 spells CATHTSGTGEQYF. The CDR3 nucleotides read TGTGCCACCCACACTAGCGGGACTGGCGAGCAGTACTTC.

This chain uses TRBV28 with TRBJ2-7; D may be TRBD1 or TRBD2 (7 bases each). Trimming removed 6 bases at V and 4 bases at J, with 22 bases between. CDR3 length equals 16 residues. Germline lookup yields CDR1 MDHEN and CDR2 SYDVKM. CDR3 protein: CASRSQYQGGVYEQYF. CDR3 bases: TGTGCCAGCAGATCCCAATACCAGGGGGGGGTTTACGAGCAGTACTTC.

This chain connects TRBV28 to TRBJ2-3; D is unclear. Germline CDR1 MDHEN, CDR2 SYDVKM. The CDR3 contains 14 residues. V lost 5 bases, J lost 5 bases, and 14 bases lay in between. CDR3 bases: TGTGCCAGCAGTGGAAGTACAGTGAGAGATACGCAGTATTTT. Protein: CASSGSTVRDTQYF. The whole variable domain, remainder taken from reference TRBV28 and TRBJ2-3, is DVKVTQSSRYLVKRTGEKVFLECVQDMDHENMFWYRQDPGLGLRLIYFSYDVKMKEKGDIPEGYSVSREKKERFSLILESASTNQTSMYLCASSGSTVRDTQYFGPGTRLTVL.

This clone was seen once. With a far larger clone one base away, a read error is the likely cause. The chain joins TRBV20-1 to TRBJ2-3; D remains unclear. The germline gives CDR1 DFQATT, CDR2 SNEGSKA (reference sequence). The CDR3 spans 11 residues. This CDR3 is CSVRERDTQYF. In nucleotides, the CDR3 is TGCAGTGTTAGAGAGAGAGATACGCAGTATTTT.

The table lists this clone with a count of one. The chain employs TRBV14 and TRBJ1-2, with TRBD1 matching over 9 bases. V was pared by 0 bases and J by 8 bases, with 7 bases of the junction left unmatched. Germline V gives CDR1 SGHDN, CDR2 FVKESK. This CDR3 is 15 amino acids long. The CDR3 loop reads CASSQEQGALYGYTF. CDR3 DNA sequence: TGTGCCAGCAGCCAAGAACAGGGGGCGTTGTACGGCTACACCTTC. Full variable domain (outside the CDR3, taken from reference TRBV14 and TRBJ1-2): EAGVTQFPSHSVIEKGQTVTLRCDPISGHDNLYWYRRVMGKEIKFLLHFVKESKQDESGMPNNRFLAERTGGTYSTLKVQPAELEDSGVYFCASSQEQGALYGYTFGSGTRLTVV.

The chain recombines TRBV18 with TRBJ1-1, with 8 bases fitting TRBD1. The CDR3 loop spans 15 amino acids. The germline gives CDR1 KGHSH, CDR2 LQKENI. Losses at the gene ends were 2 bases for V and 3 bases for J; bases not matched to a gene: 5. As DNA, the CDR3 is TGTGCCAGCTCACCAACCAGGGGGCGGGACACTGAAGCTTTCTTT. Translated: CASSPTRGRDTEAFF.

CDR3 region: CASSELGLAAYNEQFF. The CDR3, as DNA: TGTGCCAGCAGTGAGTTGGGACTAGCGGCCTACAATGAGCAGTTCTTC. The chain carries TRBV28 and TRBJ2-1; 11 bases agree with TRBD2. The CDR3 length is 16 residues. J gave up 2 bases and V 5 bases, and 5 bases lay outside the gene matches. Looked up from germline, CDR1 is MDHEN and CDR2 is SYDVKM.

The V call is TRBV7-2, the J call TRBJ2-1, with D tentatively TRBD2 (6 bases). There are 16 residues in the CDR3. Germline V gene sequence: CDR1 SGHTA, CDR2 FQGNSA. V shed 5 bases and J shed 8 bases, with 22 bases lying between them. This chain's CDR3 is CASSETGTPVLDEQFF. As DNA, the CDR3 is TGTGCCAGCAGCGAAACCGGGACTCCGGTTCTCGATGAGCAGTTCTTC. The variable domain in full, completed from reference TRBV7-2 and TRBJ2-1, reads GAGVSQSPSNKVTEKGKDVELRCDPISGHTALYWYRQSLGQGLEFLIYFQGNSAPDKSGLPSDRFSAERTGGSVSTLTIQRTQQEDSAVYLCASSETGTPVLDEQFFGPGTRLTVL.

The CDR3 sequence is CASSAERWTEAFF. DNA for the CDR3: TGTGCCAGCAGTGCTGAGAGATGGACTGAAGCTTTCTTT. The rearrangement links TRBV6-1 to TRBJ1-1; D ambiguous. Deletions cut 4 bases from V and 5 bases from J, with 11 bases between. Looked up from germline, CDR1 is MNHNS and CDR2 is SASEGT. This CDR3 comprises 13 residues.

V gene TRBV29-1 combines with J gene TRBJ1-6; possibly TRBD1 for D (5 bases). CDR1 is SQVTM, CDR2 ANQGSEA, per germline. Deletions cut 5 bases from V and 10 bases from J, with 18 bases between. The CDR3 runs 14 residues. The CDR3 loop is CSVPGAGGNSPLHF. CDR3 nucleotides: TGCAGCGTTCCTGGGGCCGGGGGAAACTCACCCCTCCACTTT.

The CDR3 loop reads CASSLRFTNTEAFF. For the CDR3, the DNA is TGTGCCAGCAGCTTGCGGTTCACGAACACTGAAGCTTTCTTT. The chain is built from TRBV5-4 and TRBJ1-1; D is unclear. Trimming shortened V by 1 base and J by 1 base, and 8 bases separated the two germline ends. The CDR3 is 14 amino acids. The germline CDR1 and CDR2 sequences are SGHNT and YYREEE (reference sequence).